This T cell receptor (beta chain) emerged from a study of beta chain features in type 1 diabetes. Overall study results and limits: Shortening that was moderate but significant affected the TCRB CDR3s of Type 1 diabetes patients in all four CD4+ subsets.

This CDR3 has 16 residues. Germline loops: CDR1 SEHNR, CDR2 FQNEAQ (reference sequence). J was trimmed by 5 bases and V by 5 bases; bases with no gene match: 9. The isolated RNA, all of it, was reverse transcribed, so expressed TCRB transcripts were what got sequenced. Libraries were prepared by immunoSEQ multiplex PCR; TCRdb keeps only in-frame clonotypes and omits some of them. The data show about 740,000 clones, 13% seen once. Over 95% purity was reached by all sorted populations. Points on this clone: Its antigen remains unidentified.

The chain combines TRBV7-9 with TRBJ2-3; 11 nucleotides match TRBD2. This receptor was identified in a man between 18 and 29 years old with type 1 diabetes. The sequencing sample was made of naive CD4+ T cells from blood. The CDR3 DNA is TGTGCCAGCAGCCCCTCCCTAGCGGGGGGTTTAGATACGCAGTATTTT. Protein: CASSPSLAGGLDTQYF.